This TCR beta chain was obtained from a study of T cell repertoires in cytomegalovirus infection. A note on this clonotype: Its antigen is as yet unknown.

This CDR3 has 16 residues. Trimming left V 1 base short and J 0 bases short, with 13 bases between. CDR1 SGHDT and CDR2 YYEEEE come from the germline V gene. Each CDR3 protein is one row after TCRdb ran MiXCR on the reads. The table lists 100,000 to 150,000 distinct CDR3 sequences, approximately 24% of them singletons. General observations from the study: The cumulative frequency of public TCR beta families identified carriers of CMV plus the relevant HLA.

The sample taken for sequencing was PBMCs, sequenced either directly or after in vitro stimulation (not recorded which). This clonotype was sampled from a human donor in good health (CMV status not recorded). Some clones in this sample may be carry-over from other donors' samples. The chain couples TRBV5-6 to TRBJ1-1; weak D call: TRBD1 (6 bases). CDR3 residues: CASSLPGVGMNTEAFF. In nucleotides, the CDR3 is TGTGCCAGCAGCTTGCCAGGGGTCGGCATGAACACTGAAGCTTTCTTT.